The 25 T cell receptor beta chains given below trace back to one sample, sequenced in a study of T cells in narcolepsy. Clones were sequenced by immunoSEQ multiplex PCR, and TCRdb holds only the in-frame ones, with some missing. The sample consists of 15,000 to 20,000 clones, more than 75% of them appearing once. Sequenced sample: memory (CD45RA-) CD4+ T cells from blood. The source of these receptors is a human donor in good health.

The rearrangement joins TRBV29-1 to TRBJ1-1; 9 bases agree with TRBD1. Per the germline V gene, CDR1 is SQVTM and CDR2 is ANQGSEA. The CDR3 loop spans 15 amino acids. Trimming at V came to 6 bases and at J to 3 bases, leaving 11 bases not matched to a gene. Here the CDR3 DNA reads TGCAGCGTCACCATCCGACAGGGGGGGGACACTGAAGCTTTCTTT. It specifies CSVTIRQGGDTEAFF.

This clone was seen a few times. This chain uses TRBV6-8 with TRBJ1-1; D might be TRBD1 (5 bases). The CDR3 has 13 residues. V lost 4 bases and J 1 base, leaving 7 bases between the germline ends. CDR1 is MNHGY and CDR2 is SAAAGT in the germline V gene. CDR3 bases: TGTGCCAGCAGTTGGGGCAGGAACACTGAAGCTTTCTTT. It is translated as CASSWGRNTEAFF.

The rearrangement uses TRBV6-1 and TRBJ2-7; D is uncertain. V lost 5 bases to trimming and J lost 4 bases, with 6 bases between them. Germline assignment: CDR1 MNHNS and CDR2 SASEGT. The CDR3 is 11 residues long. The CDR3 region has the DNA TGTGCCAGCAGTTCACTATACGAGCAGTACTTC. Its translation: CASSSLYEQYF.

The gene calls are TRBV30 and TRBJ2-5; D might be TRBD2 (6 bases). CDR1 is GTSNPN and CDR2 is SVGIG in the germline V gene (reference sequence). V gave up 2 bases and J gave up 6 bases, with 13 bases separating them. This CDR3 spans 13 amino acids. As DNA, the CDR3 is TGTGCCTGGAGTACGGGGGTTGGAAAGACCCAGTACTTC. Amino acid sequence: CAWSTGVGKTQYF.

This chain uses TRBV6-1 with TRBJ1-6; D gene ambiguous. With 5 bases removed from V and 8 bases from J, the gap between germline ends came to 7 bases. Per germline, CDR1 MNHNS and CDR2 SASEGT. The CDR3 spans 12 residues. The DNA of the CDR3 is TGTGCCAGCAGTCCTACATATTCACCCCTCCACTTT. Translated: CASSPTYSPLHF.

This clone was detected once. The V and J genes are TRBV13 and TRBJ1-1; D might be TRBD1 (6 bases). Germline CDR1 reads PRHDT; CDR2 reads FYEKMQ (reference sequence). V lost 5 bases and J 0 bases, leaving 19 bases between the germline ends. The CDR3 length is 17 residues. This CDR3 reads CASSQGTSMGMNTEAFF. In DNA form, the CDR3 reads TGTGCCAGCAGCCAGGGGACGAGTATGGGAATGAACACTGAAGCTTTCTTT. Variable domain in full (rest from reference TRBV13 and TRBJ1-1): AAGVIQSPRHLIKEKRETATLKCYPIPRHDTVYWYQQGPGQDPQFLISFYEKMQSDKGSIPDRFSAQQFSDYHSELNMSSLELGDSALYFCASSQGTSMGMNTEAFFGQGTRLTVV.

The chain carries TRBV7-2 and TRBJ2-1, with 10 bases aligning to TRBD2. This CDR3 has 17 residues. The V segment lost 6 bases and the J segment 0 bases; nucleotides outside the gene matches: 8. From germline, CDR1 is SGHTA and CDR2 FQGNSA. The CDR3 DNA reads TGTGCCAGCAGGTATCAATCTAGCGGGGGCTCCTACAATGAGCAGTTCTTC. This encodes CASRYQSSGGSYNEQFF.

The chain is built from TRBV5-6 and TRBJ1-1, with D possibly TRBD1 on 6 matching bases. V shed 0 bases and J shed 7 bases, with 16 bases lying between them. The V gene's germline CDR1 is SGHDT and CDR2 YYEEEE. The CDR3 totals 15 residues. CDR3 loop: CASSLETGAWGEAFF. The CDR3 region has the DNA TGTGCCAGCAGCTTGGAGACGGGGGCGTGGGGTGAAGCTTTCTTT.

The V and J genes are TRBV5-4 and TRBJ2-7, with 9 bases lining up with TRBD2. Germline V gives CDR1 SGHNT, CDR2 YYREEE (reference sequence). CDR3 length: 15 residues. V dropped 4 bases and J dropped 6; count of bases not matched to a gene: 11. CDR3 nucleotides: TGTGCCAGCAGCAGGCTAGCGGGGCTCTCGGGCGAGCAGTACTTC. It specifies CASSRLAGLSGEQYF.

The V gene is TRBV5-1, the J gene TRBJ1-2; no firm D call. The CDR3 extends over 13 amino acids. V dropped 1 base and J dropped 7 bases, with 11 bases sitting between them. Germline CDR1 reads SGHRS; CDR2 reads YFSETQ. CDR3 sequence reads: CASSLSPGSGYTF. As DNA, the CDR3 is TGCGCCAGCAGCTTGAGTCCGGGCAGTGGCTACACCTTC.

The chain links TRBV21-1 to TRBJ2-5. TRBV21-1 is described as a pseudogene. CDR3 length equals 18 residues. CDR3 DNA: TGTGCCAGCAGCGACTCCGGGACCGCTTTTCCTCCTCAAGAGACCCAGTACTTC. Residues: CASSDSGTAFPPQETQYF.

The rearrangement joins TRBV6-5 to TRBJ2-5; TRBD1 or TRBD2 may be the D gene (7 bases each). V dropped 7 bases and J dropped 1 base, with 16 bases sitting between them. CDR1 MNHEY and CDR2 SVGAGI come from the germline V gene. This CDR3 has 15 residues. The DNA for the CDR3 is TGTGCCAGCATGGGGGGGAGGGGGCTCCAAGAGACCCAGTACTTC. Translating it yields CASMGGRGLQETQYF.

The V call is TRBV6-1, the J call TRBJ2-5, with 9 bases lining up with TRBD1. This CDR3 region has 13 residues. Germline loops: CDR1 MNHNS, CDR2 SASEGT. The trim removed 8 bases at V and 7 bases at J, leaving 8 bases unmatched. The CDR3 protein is CASSGTGSATQYF. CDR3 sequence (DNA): TGTGCCAGCTCCGGGACAGGGAGTGCGACCCAGTACTTC.

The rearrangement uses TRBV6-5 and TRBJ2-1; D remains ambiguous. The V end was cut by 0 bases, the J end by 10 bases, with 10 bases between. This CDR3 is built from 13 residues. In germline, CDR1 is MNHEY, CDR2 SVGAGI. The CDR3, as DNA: TGTGCCAGCAGTTACTCGATGAATCAAGAGCAGTTCTTC. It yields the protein CASSYSMNQEQFF.

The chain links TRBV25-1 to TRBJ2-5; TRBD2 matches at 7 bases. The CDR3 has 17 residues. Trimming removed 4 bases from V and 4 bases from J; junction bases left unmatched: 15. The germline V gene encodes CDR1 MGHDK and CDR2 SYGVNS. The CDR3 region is CASSVGRWGLAVETQYF. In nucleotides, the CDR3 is TGTGCCAGCAGTGTAGGCCGATGGGGCCTAGCGGTAGAGACCCAGTACTTC.

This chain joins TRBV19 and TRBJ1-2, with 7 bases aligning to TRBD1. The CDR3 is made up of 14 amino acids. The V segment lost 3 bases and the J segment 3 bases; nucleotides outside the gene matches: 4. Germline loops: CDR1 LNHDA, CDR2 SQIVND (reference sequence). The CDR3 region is CASSILDRDYGYTF. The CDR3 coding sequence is TGTGCCAGTAGTATCCTAGACAGGGACTATGGCTACACCTTC.

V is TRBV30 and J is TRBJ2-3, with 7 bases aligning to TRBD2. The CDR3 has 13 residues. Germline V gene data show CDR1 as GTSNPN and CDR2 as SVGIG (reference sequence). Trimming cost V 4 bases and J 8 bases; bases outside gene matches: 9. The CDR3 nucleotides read TGTGCCTGGACAAACAGGAGGGAGGGTACGCAGTATTTT. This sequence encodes CAWTNRREGTQYF.

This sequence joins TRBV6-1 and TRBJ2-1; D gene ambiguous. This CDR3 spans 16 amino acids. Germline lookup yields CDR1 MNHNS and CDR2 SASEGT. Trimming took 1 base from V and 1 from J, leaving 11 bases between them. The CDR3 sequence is CASSEDHLPSYNEQFF. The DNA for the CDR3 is TGTGCCAGCAGTGAAGATCACTTACCTTCCTACAATGAGCAGTTCTTC.

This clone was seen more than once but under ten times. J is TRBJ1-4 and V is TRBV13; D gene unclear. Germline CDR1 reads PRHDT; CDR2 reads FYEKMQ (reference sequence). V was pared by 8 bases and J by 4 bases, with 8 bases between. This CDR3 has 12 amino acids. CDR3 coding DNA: TGTGCCAGCGGGAGGGATAATGAAAAACTGTTTTTT. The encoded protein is CASGRDNEKLFF.

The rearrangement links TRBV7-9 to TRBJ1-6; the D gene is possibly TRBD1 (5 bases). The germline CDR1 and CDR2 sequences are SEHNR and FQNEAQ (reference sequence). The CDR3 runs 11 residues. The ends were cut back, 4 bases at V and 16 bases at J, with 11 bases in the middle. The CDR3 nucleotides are TGTGCCAGCAGCTCCTCCGGGACTCTCCACTTT. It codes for CASSSSGTLHF. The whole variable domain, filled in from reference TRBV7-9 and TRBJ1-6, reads DTGVSQNPRHKITKRGQNVTFRCDPISEHNRLYWYRQTLGQGPEFLTYFQNEAQLEKSRLLSDRFSAERPKGSFSTLEIQRTEQGDSAMYLCASSSSGTLHFGNGTRLTVT.

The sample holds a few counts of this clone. The CDR3, as DNA: TGCGCCAGCAGCCAAGATAGGGACGGGGGGACCACCTACGAGCAGTACTTC. As protein: CASSQDRDGGTTYEQYF. The rearrangement uses TRBV4-1 and TRBJ2-7, with 7 nucleotides matching TRBD2. Germline V gene data show CDR1 as MGHRA and CDR2 as YSYEKL. This CDR3 spans 17 amino acids. Germline trimming cut 0 bases from V and 2 bases from J; bases unmatched to any gene: 10.

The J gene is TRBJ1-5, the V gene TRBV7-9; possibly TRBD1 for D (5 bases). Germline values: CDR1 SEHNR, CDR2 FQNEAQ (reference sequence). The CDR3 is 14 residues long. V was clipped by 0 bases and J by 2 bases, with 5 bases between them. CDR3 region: CASSLAGRNQPQHF. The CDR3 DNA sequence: TGTGCCAGCAGCTTAGCGGGGCGCAATCAGCCCCAGCATTTT. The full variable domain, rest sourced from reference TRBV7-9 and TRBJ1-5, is DTGVSQNPRHKITKRGQNVTFRCDPISEHNRLYWYRQTLGQGPEFLTYFQNEAQLEKSRLLSDRFSAERPKGSFSTLEIQRTEQGDSAMYLCASSLAGRNQPQHFGDGTRLSIL.

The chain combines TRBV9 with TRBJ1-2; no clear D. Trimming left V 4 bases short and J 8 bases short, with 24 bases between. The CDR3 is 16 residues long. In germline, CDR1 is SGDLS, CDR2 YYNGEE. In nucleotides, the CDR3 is TGTGCCAGCAGCATTTTGGCAGGATCGCCAACTAGCGGCTACACCTTC. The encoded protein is CASSILAGSPTSGYTF.

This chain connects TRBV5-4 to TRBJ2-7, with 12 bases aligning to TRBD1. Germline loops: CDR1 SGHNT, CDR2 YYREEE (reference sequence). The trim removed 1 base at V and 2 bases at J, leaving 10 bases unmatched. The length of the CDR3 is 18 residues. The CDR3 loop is CASSLLLGRDRGPYEQYF. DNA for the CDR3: TGTGCCAGCAGCTTGCTGTTGGGGAGGGACAGGGGGCCCTACGAGCAGTACTTC.

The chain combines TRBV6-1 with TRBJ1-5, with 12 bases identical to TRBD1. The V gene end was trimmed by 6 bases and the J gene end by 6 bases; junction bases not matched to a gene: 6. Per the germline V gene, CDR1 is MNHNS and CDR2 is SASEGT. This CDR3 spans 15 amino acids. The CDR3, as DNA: TGTGCCAGCAGCCCGGGACAGGGGGCCAGTCAGCCCCAGCATTTT. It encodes CASSPGQGASQPQHF.